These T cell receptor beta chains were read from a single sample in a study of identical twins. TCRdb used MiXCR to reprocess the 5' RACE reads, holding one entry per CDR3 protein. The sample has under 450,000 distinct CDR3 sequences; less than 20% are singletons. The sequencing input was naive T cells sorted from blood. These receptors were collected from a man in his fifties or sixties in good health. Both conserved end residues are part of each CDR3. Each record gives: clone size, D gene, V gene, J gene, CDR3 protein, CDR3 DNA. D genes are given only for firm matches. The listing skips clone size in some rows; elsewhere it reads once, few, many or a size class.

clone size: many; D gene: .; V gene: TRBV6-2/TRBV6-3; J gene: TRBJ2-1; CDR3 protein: CASKQLAVWGYNEQFF; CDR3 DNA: TGTGCCAGCAAACAATTAGCGGTATGGGGGTACAATGAGCAGTTCTTC
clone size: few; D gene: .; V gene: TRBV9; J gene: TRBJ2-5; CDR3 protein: CASSLSNIEQETQYF; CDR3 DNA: TGTGCCAGCAGCCTCTCTAACATAGAGCAAGAGACCCAGTACTTC
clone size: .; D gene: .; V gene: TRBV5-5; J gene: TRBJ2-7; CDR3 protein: CASSFNMGYEQYF; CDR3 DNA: TGTGCCAGCAGCTTTAACATGGGCTACGAGCAGTACTTC
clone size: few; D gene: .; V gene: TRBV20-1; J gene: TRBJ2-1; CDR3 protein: CSARSSGKPYNEQFF; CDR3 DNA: TGCAGTGCCAGATCCAGCGGAAAGCCATACAATGAGCAGTTCTTC
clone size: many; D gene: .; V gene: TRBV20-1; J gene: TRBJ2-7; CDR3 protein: CSALGDHPYEQYF; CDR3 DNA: TGCAGTGCTCTAGGGGACCATCCCTACGAGCAGTACTTC
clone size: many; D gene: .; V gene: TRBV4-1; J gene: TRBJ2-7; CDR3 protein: CASSHGSRAHYEQYF; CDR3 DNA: TGCGCCAGCAGCCACGGGAGCAGGGCGCACTACGAGCAGTACTTC
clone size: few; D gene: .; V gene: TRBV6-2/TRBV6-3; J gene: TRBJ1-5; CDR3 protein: CASSYSYRNQPQHF; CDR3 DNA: TGTGCCAGCAGTTACTCGTACAGGAATCAGCCCCAGCATTTT
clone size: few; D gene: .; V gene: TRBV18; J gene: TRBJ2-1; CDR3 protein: CASSPGPGGEQFF; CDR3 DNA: TGTGCCAGCTCACCAGGGCCTGGTGGTGAGCAGTTCTTC
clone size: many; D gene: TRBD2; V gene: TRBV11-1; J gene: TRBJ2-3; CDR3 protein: CASSTWTSGRTNTDTQYF; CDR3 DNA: TGTGCCAGCAGCACCTGGACTAGCGGGAGGACGAACACAGATACGCAGTATTTT
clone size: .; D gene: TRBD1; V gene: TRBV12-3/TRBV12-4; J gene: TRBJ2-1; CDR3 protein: CASTGGQYNEQFF; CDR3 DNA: TGTGCCAGCACAGGGGGCCAATACAATGAGCAGTTCTTC
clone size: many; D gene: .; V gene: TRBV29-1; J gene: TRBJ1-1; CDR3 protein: CSVTKTLLNTEAFF; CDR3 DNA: TGCAGCGTCACAAAAACCCTCTTGAACACTGAAGCTTTCTTT
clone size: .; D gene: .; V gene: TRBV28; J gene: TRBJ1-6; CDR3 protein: CASSFFANSPLHF; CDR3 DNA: TGTGCCAGCAGTTTTTTCGCTAATTCACCCCTCCACTTT
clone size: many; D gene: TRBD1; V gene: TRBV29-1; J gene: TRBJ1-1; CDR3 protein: CSVEVQGGTEAFF; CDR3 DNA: TGCAGCGTTGAGGTCCAGGGGGGCACTGAAGCTTTCTTT
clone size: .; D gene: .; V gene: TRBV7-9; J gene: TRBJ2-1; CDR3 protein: CASSLAGEWDEQFF; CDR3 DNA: TGTGCCAGCAGCTTAGCGGGGGAGTGGGATGAGCAGTTCTTC
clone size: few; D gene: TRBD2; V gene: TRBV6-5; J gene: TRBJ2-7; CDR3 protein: CASSWSGVAYEQYF; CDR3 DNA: TGTGCCAGCAGTTGGAGCGGGGTTGCCTACGAGCAGTACTTC
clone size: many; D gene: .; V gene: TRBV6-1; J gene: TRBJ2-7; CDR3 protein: CASSDPRGWGSYEQYF; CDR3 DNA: TGTGCCAGCAGCGACCCCCGGGGATGGGGCTCCTACGAGCAGTACTTC